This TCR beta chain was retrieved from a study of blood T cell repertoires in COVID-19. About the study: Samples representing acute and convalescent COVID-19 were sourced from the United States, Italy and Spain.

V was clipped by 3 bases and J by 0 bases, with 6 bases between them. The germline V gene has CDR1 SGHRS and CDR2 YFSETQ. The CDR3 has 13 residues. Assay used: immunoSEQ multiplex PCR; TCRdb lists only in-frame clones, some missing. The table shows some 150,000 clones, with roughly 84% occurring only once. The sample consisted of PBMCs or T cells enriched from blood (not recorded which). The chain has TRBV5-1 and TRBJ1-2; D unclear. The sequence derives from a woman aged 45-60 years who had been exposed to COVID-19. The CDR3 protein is CASSSLPNYGYTF. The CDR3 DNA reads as TGCGCCAGCAGCTCCCTTCCTAACTATGGCTACACCTTC.